This entry features one T cell receptor (beta chain) sequence. The antigen remains undetermined. V was pared by 7 bases and J by 5 bases, with 17 bases between. The CDR3 sequence is 13 residues long. Germline-derived CDR1 and CDR2 are SQVTM and ANQGSEA. The sample comes from a study of beta chain features in type 1 diabetes. General study points: VDJ junctions from patients with type 1 diabetes contained fewer insertions and more deletions. Healthy donors had naive, central memory and Treg TCRB repertoires that appeared less similar than those seen among patients. Among all four CD4+ subsets, Type 1 diabetes patients had TCRB CDR3s that were moderately but significantly shorter.

Of the isolated RNA, all was reverse transcribed, and so the sequenced material was expressed TCRB transcripts. Method: immunoSEQ multiplex PCR; TCRdb's copy keeps in-frame clones and lacks some. The profile covers 120,000 to 150,000 clones, with about 13% appearing a single time and less than 1.5% taken by the ten largest. Purity (above 95%) was reached by all sorted populations. This TCR came from a man aged 18 to 35 with type 1 diabetes. Sample: central memory CD4+ T cells from blood. The chain joins TRBV29-1 to TRBJ2-5, with a possible D match to TRBD1 (8 bases). CDR3 nucleotide sequence: TGCAGCGCCAGGACAGGGAGGGGGGAGACCCAGTACTTC. It is translated as CSARTGRGETQYF.